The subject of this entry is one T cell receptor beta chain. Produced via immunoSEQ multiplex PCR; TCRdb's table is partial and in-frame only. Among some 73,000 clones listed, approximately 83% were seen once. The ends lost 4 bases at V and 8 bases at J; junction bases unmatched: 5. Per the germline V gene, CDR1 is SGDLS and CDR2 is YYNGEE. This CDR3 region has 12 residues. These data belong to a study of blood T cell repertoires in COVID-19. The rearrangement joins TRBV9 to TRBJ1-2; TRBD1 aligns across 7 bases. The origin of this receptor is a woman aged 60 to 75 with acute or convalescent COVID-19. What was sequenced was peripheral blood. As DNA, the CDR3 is TGTGCCAGCAGCACGACAGGGAGGGGCTACACCTTC. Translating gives CASSTTGRGYTF. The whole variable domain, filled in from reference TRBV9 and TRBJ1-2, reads DSGVTQTPKHLITATGQRVTLRCSPRSGDLSVYWYQQSLDQGLQFLIQYYNGEERAKGNILERFSAQQFPDLHSELNLSSLELGDSALYFCASSTTGRGYTFGSGTRLTVV.